This TCR beta chain was recorded in a study of blood T cell repertoires in COVID-19. Study-level information: The cDNA or gDNA used as material had been derived from T cells, B-cell-depleted T cells, or PBMCs.

Original processing notes: Reference gene primer amplification gave estimated nucleated cell counts. The method was immunoSEQ multiplex PCR; TCRdb's version includes in-frame clones alone and lacks a portion of them. V and J calls and clone size follow that table, whereas D and trimming were derived from the DNA. There are 65,000 to 70,000 clones in the sample; approximately 95% occur only once, and 2.5% to 3% lies in the top ten. CDR3 length: 13 residues. Germline-derived CDR1 and CDR2 are MNHEY and SVGAGI. Deletions cut 10 bases from V and 0 bases from J, with 10 bases between. The rearrangement joins TRBV6-5 to TRBJ1-3, with D hard to call. This sequence originates from a man between 65 and 85 years old with active COVID-19. The material sequenced was peripheral blood. CDR3 sequence reads: CATEEVSGNTIYF. As DNA, the CDR3 is TGTGCCACCGAGGAGGTCTCTGGAAACACCATATATTTT.